One T cell receptor beta chain is described in this entry. Antigen: not known. This specimen belongs to a study of T cell responses to AZD1222 COVID-19 vaccine. Whole-study results and caveats: There were mostly white British donors and more females than males, and clonal diversity was possibly underestimated. Regions 160-218 and 743-854 dominated among vaccine-associated CD4 TCRs spanning spike. Researchers took repertoire samples only after the peak T cell response had come. Baseline serology detected seropositivity in only six AZD1222 recipients.

Method: immunoSEQ multiplex PCR; TCRdb's copy keeps in-frame clones and lacks some. Among approximately 140,000 clones listed, about nine tenths were seen once. The sample here was peripheral blood, taken 28 days after the second AZD1222 dose. The receptor comes from an adult who received the AZD1222 COVID-19 vaccine.

CDR3 sequence (DNA): TGTGCCACCAGCAGAGTGCGGGGGAGGAATGAGCAGTTCTTC. As protein: CATSRVRGRNEQFF. The V gene is TRBV15, the J gene TRBJ2-1; 7 bases match TRBD2. The germline V gene has CDR1 LNHNV and CDR2 YYDKDF (reference sequence). Trimming took 1 base from V and 7 from J; bases not matched to a gene: 4. The CDR3 consists of 14 residues.